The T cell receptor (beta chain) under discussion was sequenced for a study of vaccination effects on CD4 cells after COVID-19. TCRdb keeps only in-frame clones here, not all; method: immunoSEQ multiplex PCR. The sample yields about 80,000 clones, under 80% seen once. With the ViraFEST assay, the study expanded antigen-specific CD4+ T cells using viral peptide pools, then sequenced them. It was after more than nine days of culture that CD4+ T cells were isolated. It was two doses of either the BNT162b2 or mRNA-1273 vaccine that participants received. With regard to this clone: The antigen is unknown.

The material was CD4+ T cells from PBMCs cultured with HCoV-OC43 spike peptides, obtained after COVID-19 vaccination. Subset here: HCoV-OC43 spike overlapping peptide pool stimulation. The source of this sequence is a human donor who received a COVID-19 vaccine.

The CDR3 DNA reads TGTGCCAGCAGCCGGGACGGACACTCTGGGGCCAACGTCCTGACTTTC. Translating gives CASSRDGHSGANVLTF. This rearrangement joins TRBV9 to TRBJ2-6; D may correspond to TRBD1 or TRBD2 (5 bases each). CDR1 and CDR2 (germline): SGDLS, YYNGEE. V was cut by 4 bases and J by 0 bases, with 11 bases left in between. The CDR3 consists of 16 residues.